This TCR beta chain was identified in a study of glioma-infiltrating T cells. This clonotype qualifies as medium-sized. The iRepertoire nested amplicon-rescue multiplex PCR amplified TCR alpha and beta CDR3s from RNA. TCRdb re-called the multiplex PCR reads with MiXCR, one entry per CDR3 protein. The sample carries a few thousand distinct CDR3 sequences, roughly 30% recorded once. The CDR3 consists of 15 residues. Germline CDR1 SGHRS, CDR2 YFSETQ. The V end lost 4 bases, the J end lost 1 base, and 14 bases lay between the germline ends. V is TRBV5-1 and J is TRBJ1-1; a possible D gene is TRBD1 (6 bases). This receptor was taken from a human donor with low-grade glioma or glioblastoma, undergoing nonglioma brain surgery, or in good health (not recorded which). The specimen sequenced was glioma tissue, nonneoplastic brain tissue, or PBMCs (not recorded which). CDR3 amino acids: CASSNLDRPNTEAFF. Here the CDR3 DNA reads TGCGCCAGCAGCAATTTGGACAGACCGAACACTGAAGCTTTCTTT. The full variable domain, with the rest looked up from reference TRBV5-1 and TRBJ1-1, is KAGVTQTPRYLIKTRGQQVTLSCSPISGHRSVSWYQQTPGQGLQFLFEYFSETQRNKGNFPGRFSGRQFSNSRSEMNVSTLELGDSALYLCASSNLDRPNTEAFFGQGTRLTVV.